These 15 T cell receptor beta chains came from one sample sequenced in a study of PD-L1 blockade in urothelial cancer. Sequencing was performed with immunoSEQ multiplex PCR; in TCRdb, only in-frame clones are kept and a portion is missing. The data contain some 52,000 clones, over 75% of them singletons. This specimen was PBMCs, taken around atezolizumab (anti-PD-L1) treatment. These receptors were collected from a man aged 35-49 years with urothelial cancer.

Points on this clone: Other DNA variants within this sample encode the same CDR3. The V call is TRBV4-2, the J call TRBJ1-2, with D hard to call. Deletions cut 0 bases from V and 7 bases from J, with 9 bases between. CDR1 and CDR2 from the germline V gene are LGHNA and YNFKEQ. The CDR3 totals 13 residues. CDR3 residues: CASSQDRGAGYTF. CDR3 nucleotide sequence: TGTGCCAGCAGCCAAGACAGAGGCGCTGGCTACACCTTC.

This clone was counted once. This chain links TRBV6-6 with TRBJ2-1; TRBD2 matches at 7 bases. The germline CDR1 and CDR2 sequences are MNHNY and SVGAGI (reference sequence). This CDR3 is 13 amino acids long. V shed 10 bases and J 6 bases; nucleotides not matched to a gene: 9. The DNA for the CDR3 is TGTGCCACCCTTGGACTAGTAAGCAATGAGCAGTTCTTC. Its translation: CATLGLVSNEQFF.

V and J are TRBV19 and TRBJ1-5; 8 bases align to TRBD1. CDR1 and CDR2 from the germline V gene are LNHDA and SQIVND (reference sequence). Trimming took 6 bases from V and 2 from J; bases not matched to a gene: 3. The CDR3 length is 14 residues. This CDR3 reads CASSDRGRNQPQHF. The CDR3 nucleotides are TGTGCCAGTAGCGACAGGGGCCGCAATCAGCCCCAGCATTTT.

The chain uses TRBV11-2 and TRBJ1-2; possible D gene TRBD1, 6 bases. The CDR3 is made up of 15 amino acids. The germline V gene encodes CDR1 SGHAT and CDR2 FQNNGV. The V gene lost 7 bases and the J gene lost 7 bases, with 22 bases spanning the gap. This CDR3 is CASNPVGGQRLGYTF. As DNA, the CDR3 is TGTGCCAGCAACCCCGTGGGGGGGCAAAGGCTTGGCTACACCTTC.

This chain connects TRBV4-2 to TRBJ2-5; D might be TRBD2 (6 bases). The V end lost 4 bases, the J end lost 5 bases, and 11 bases lay between the germline ends. The germline gives CDR1 LGHNA, CDR2 YNFKEQ. This CDR3 comprises 13 residues. The CDR3 region is CASSRFRGETQYF. CDR3 in DNA: TGTGCCAGCAGCCGATTTCGGGGGGAGACCCAGTACTTC.

The genes are TRBV19 and TRBJ2-7, with 7 bases fitting TRBD1. Germline loops: CDR1 LNHDA, CDR2 SQIVND (reference sequence). The junction had 8 bases not matched to a gene; V was cut back by 3 bases and J by 6 bases. The CDR3 extends over 14 amino acids. CDR3 DNA: TGTGCCAGTAGTATGTTGGGGAGACAGGGCGAGCAGTACTTC. It specifies CASSMLGRQGEQYF.

V and J are TRBV2 and TRBJ2-2; D is perhaps TRBD1 (5 bases). The CDR3 is made up of 16 amino acids. Germline V lookup: CDR1 SNHLY, CDR2 FYNNEI. Trimming shortened V by 6 bases and J by 4 bases, and 18 bases separated the two germline ends. This CDR3 is CASRLATGLGTGELFF. The CDR3, as DNA: TGTGCCAGCAGGCTTGCCACAGGATTGGGCACCGGGGAGCTGTTTTTT. The full variable domain, rest sourced from reference TRBV2 and TRBJ2-2, is EPEVTQTPSHQVTQMGQEVILRCVPISNHLYFYWYRQILGQKVEFLVSFYNNEISEKSEIFDDQFSVERPDGSNFTLKIRSTKLEDSAMYFCASRLATGLGTGELFFGEGSRLTVL.

The rearrangement uses TRBV4-2 and TRBJ2-5, with 7 bases identical to TRBD2. The CDR3 length is 15 residues. The germline V gene encodes CDR1 LGHNA and CDR2 YNFKEQ. The V segment lost 4 bases and the J segment 4 bases; nucleotides outside the gene matches: 9. The CDR3 sequence is CASSPMREFGETQYF. CDR3 in DNA: TGTGCCAGCAGCCCCATGCGGGAGTTTGGAGAGACCCAGTACTTC.

The CDR3 sequence is CASSRGAGGATEAFF. The CDR3 DNA reads TGTGCCAGCAGCCGTGGGGCAGGGGGAGCCACTGAAGCTTTCTTT. The gene calls are TRBV5-5 and TRBJ1-1; TRBD1 matches at 7 bases. The ends lost 4 bases at V and 4 bases at J; junction bases unmatched: 10. The germline gives CDR1 SGHKS, CDR2 YYEKEE (reference sequence). CDR3 length equals 15 residues. The full variable domain, its missing parts supplied by reference TRBV5-5 and TRBJ1-1, is DAGVTQSPTHLIKTRGQQVTLRCSPISGHKSVSWYQQVLGQGPQFIFQYYEKEERGRGNFPDRFSARQFPNYSSELNVNALLLGDSALYLCASSRGAGGATEAFFGQGTRLTVV.

The CDR3 reads CASSLEGGDTQYF. CDR3 coding DNA: TGTGCCAGCAGCCTAGAGGGAGGCGATACGCAGTATTTT. The V and J genes are TRBV9 and TRBJ2-3, with D tentatively TRBD2 (6 bases). Trimming pared 4 bases from V and 6 bases from J, leaving 12 bases between. CDR1 is SGDLS and CDR2 is YYNGEE in the germline V gene. CDR3 size: 13 residues.

As regards this clone: An end of the junction does not agree with germline; a read error may underlie this. V and J are TRBV28 and TRBJ2-4; a possible D gene is TRBD1 (5 bases). CDR1 MDHEN and CDR2 SYDVKM come from the germline V gene. The CDR3 is 12 residues long. CDR3 nucleotides: TGTGCCAGCAGTCGAAGGACATTCCCGGAGTCCTTC. It specifies CASSRRTFPESF.

The gene calls are TRBV6-6 and TRBJ2-2, with 11 bases identical to TRBD2. CDR1 and CDR2 from the germline V gene are MNHNY and SVGAGI (reference sequence). The length of the CDR3 is 14 residues. The ends lost 7 bases at V and 6 bases at J; junction bases unmatched: 4. The DNA for the CDR3 is TGTGCCAGCAAGGCTAGCGGGAGGTCCGGGGAGCTGTTTTTT. Its protein is CASKASGRSGELFF.

The chain uses TRBV28 and TRBJ1-4; D is uncertain. Trimming stripped 5 bases from V and 8 bases from J, with 9 bases between. Germline V lookup: CDR1 MDHEN, CDR2 SYDVKM. The CDR3 length is 12 residues. Here the CDR3 DNA reads TGTGCCAGCAGTGCCCAACACGAAAAACTGTTTTTT. This codes for CASSAQHEKLFF.

The chain recombines TRBV18 with TRBJ2-4, with D hard to call. The V end was cut by 3 bases, the J end by 8 bases, with 14 bases between. This CDR3 contains 14 residues. Per germline, CDR1 KGHSH and CDR2 LQKENI. CDR3 sequence (DNA): TGTGCCAGCTCACCCCCGTCACCCTCGGACATTCAGTACTTC. It codes for CASSPPSPSDIQYF.

Details on this clone: The junction departs from the called germline gene at one end, perhaps through a read error. The chain joins TRBV6-4 to TRBJ2-1, with 7 bases that match TRBD2. Germline values: CDR1 MRHNA, CDR2 SNTAGT. The CDR3 length is 13 residues. CDR3 bases: TGTGCCAGCAGTGAGACTAGCTACCATGAGCAGTTCTTC. It codes for CASSETSYHEQFF.